This T cell receptor beta chain comes out of a study of early T cells in non-severe SARS-CoV-2 infection (dated by TCRdb to about 2021). About the investigation overall: TCR sequencing used bulk RNA from unsorted whole blood, so alpha and beta chains could not be paired.

Results the study describes overall, beyond this receptor: Matching against VDJdb was skewed toward anti-spike CD8 responses, likely underestimated virus-specific expansions, and missed private and CD4 specificities.

Set within a cohort of healthcare workers in London, UK, this nested case-control study involved weekly PCR testing of nasopharyngeal swabs along with blood sampling. Healthcare workers were recruited between 23 and 31 March 2020, during the week of the UK lockdown, and were followed weekly for up to about 16 weeks. V loses 1 base at its end and J loses 1 base; junction bases beyond the gene matches: 1. From its cysteine to its phenylalanine, the CDR3 spans 16 amino acids. Only CDR3 DNA remains: 48 bases, in frame from the first base. Per the germline V gene, MGHRA is the CDR1 and YSYEKL is the CDR2. A few counts support this clonotype. The clone's antigen remains unknown. Base qualities are not provided; no much larger clone lies one nucleotide away. Library method: 5' RACE. Sequencer: NextSeq 500. In the TCR library protocol, unique molecular identifiers were attached to individual cDNA molecules to correct for PCR bias and sequencing error. TCR alpha and beta chains were both sequenced, and the abundances of alpha and beta sequences in each sample were closely correlated with each other. The authors' pipeline ran thus. Decombinator V4 was used to perform V gene, J gene and CDR3 annotation of TCR sequences. Expanded TCRs were defined as changing significantly between any two time points under a Poisson model with p below 0.0001. TCR abundances were normalised to the total number of TCRs sequenced in each sample and reported as counts per million. MAIT TCRs were defined by TRAV1-2 paired with TRAJ12, TRAJ20 or TRAJ33, and iNKT TCRs by TRAV10 paired with TRAJ18. VDJdb, accessed 1 November 2021, was searched for CMV, EBV and SARS-CoV-2 annotated TCRs, with TCRs annotated for multiple antigens excluded. The public reads were reanalyzed by TCRdb: fastp trimming at Q25, MiXCR alignment, in-frame beta chains only. Each CDR3 protein appears once, grouped with its most common genes and DNA. These V and J calls rely on TCRdb rather than the paper's analysis. The sample table contains 55,000 to 85,000 distinct CDR3 sequences; only one count was recorded for 9% to 10% of them. The top ten clones comprise roughly 15% of the sample.

In this chain, TRBV4-1 is recombined with TRBJ2-1; 10 nucleotides in the junction match TRBD2. This sample comprised whole blood, obtained at baseline. This clonotype was sampled from an adult who was a healthcare worker with PCR-confirmed SARS-CoV-2 infection or an uninfected control (not recorded which). The sequenced DNA: TGCGCCAGCAGCCAAGGGACTAGCGGTTCCTACAATGAGCAGTTCTTC. The translation is CASSQGTSGSYNEQFF.